This TCR beta chain originates from a study of T cell changes during pregnancy in multiple sclerosis. J was trimmed by 8 bases and V by 4 bases; bases with no gene match: 9. The CDR3 has 15 amino acids. The V gene's germline CDR1 is SGHKS and CDR2 YYEKEE (reference sequence). This clone is a singleton in its sample. TCRdb keeps only in-frame clones here, not all; method: immunoSEQ multiplex PCR. The repertoire holds about 36,000 clones, with roughly 94% as singletons. The rearrangement joins TRBV5-5 to TRBJ1-4, with 9 bases identical to TRBD1. The TCR comes from a female donor with multiple sclerosis, enrolled in a pregnancy study. This sample comprised CD4+ T cells from peripheral blood mononuclear cells, obtained after pregnancy. The CDR3, as DNA: TGTGCCAGCAGCCCATCGACAGGGGGAAGAGAAAAACTGTTTTTT. Amino acids: CASSPSTGGREKLFF.